This passage covers 32 T cell receptor beta chains from one sample sequenced in a study of CD8+CD57+ T cells in acquired aplastic anemia. It was genomic DNA that served as the template for profiling TCR beta VDJ and CDR3. A single record per CDR3 protein comes from TCRdb applying MiXCR to the reads. The top ten clones hold 25% to 30% of a sample with about 210,000 distinct CDR3 sequences, approximately 57% of them seen once. What was sequenced was sorted CD4+, CD8+, or CD8+CD57+ T cells (not recorded which) from PBMCs. The receptor source for this set is a human donor in good health.

The chain has TRBV4-1 and TRBJ2-7; 8 nucleotides match TRBD1. The J segment lost 6 bases and the V segment lost 0 bases, leaving 7 bases of the junction unmatched. Germline V gene sequence: CDR1 MGHRA, CDR2 YSYEKL. The CDR3 contains 15 residues. In DNA form, the CDR3 reads TGCGCCAGCAGCCAAGACGGACAGGGATCGTCCGAGCAGTACTTC. This translates into CASSQDGQGSSEQYF.

The sample holds many counts of this clonotype. The chain recombines TRBV30 with TRBJ2-2; 10 positions agree with TRBD2. With 0 bases clipped from V and 5 bases from J, the junction kept 0 bases outside the gene matches. The CDR3 sequence is 14 residues long. CDR1 and CDR2 from the germline V gene are GTSNPN and SVGIG (reference sequence). DNA for the CDR3: TGTGCCTGGAGTGTACTAGCGGGGACCGGGGAGCTGTTTTTT. This codes for CAWSVLAGTGELFF.

The chain employs TRBV9 and TRBJ1-5; a possible D gene is TRBD1 (6 bases). Trimming stripped 5 bases from V and 2 bases from J, with 17 bases between. Germline V gene lookup returns CDR1 SGDLS and CDR2 YYNGEE. This CDR3 comprises 16 residues. The CDR3 spells CASRGGGDYGNQPQHF. The CDR3 nucleotides are TGTGCCAGCAGAGGGGGGGGGGACTACGGCAATCAGCCCCAGCATTTT.

In this sample, this clonotype turned up once. This sequence joins TRBV5-1 and TRBJ1-6, with D perhaps TRBD1 (5 bases). This CDR3 is built from 16 residues. Trimming shortened V by 4 bases and J by 10 bases, and 21 bases separated the two germline ends. CDR1 is SGHRS, CDR2 YFSETQ, per germline. CDR3 coding DNA: TGCGCCAGCAGCCCTTTGGGAGGGGCGGCGGAATCACCCCTCCACTTT. Translated, it gives CASSPLGGAAESPLHF.

This clonotype was detected only a few times. The chain carries TRBV25-1 and TRBJ2-5, with 7 bases that match TRBD2. This CDR3 contains 15 residues. The J segment lost 4 bases and the V segment lost 5 bases, leaving 10 bases of the junction unmatched. Germline CDR1 is MGHDK and CDR2 is SYGVNS. The CDR3 nucleotides read TGTGCCAGCAGTCGAAGGACGGGGAGGGGAGAGACCCAGTACTTC. Protein: CASSRRTGRGETQYF.

The V gene is TRBV29-1, the J gene TRBJ2-5, with TRBD2 identical over 9 bases. The CDR3 runs 15 residues. The junction had 13 bases not matched to a gene; V was cut back by 7 bases and J by 4 bases. Germline V gene sequence: CDR1 SQVTM, CDR2 ANQGSEA. This CDR3 reads CSALSGSSPRETQYF. As DNA, the CDR3 is TGCAGCGCCCTTAGCGGGAGTAGCCCCCGAGAGACCCAGTACTTC.

This clonotype was observed a handful of times. This chain connects TRBV7-2 to TRBJ2-7; D gene ambiguous. V lost 1 base, J lost 9 bases, and 13 bases lay in between. The CDR3 covers 13 residues. Germline V gene sequence: CDR1 SGHTA, CDR2 FQGNSA. The CDR3 region is CASSLGGSTGQYF. DNA of the CDR3: TGTGCCAGCAGCTTAGGTGGCAGCACGGGGCAGTACTTC.

This chain uses TRBV7-6 with TRBJ2-7; the match to TRBD1 covers 8 bases. V shed 5 bases, J shed 5 bases, and the junction held 11 bases outside the gene matches. The germline CDR1 and CDR2 sequences are SGHVS and FNYEAQ. The CDR3 is 15 amino acids. CDR3 sequence reads: CASSVHHRGTDEQYF. CDR3 DNA sequence: TGTGCCAGCAGCGTGCACCACAGGGGGACCGACGAGCAGTACTTC.

The chain joins TRBV27 to TRBJ2-1, with TRBD2 identical over 12 bases. The CDR3 is made up of 15 amino acids. Germline CDR1 and CDR2: MNHEY and SMNVEV (reference sequence). V lost 2 bases to trimming and J lost 6 bases; unmatched junction nucleotides: 2. The CDR3 nucleotides are TGTGCCAGCAGTTTAGCGACTAGCGGGGGCAATGAGCAGTTCTTC. Translated, it gives CASSLATSGGNEQFF.

On this clonotype itself: The junction shows a germline mismatch at one end, possibly a read error. The chain uses TRBV7-8 and TRBJ1-5; the D gene is possibly TRBD1 (6 bases). Germline assignment: CDR1 SGHVS and CDR2 FQNEAQ. This CDR3 spans 15 amino acids. Here the CDR3 DNA reads TGTGCCATCAGCTTTGCAGGGGCGCGCAATCAGCCCCAGCATTTT. Protein: CAISFAGARNQPQHF.

As for this clonotype: The junction differs from germline at one of its ends, possibly a read error. This chain links TRBV5-1 with TRBJ2-7; tentatively, D is TRBD1 (5 bases). The CDR3 runs to 14 residues. CDR1 is SGHRS, CDR2 YFSETQ, per germline. The CDR3 protein is CASSFTDSSYEQYF. In DNA form, the CDR3 reads TGCGCTAGCAGCTTCACCGACAGTTCCTACGAGCAGTACTTC.

The V call is TRBV28, the J call TRBJ1-3; D ambiguous. This CDR3 is 14 amino acids long. Trimming stripped 6 bases from V and 0 bases from J, with 9 bases between. Germline CDR1 MDHEN, CDR2 SYDVKM. The DNA of the CDR3 is TGTGCCAGCAGGATCCGGGGCTCTGGAAACACCATATATTTT. Translated: CASRIRGSGNTIYF.

This sequence joins TRBV6-5 and TRBJ2-7; 8 nucleotides match TRBD1. Germline CDR1 is MNHEY and CDR2 is SVGAGI. Losses at the gene ends were 5 bases for V and 2 bases for J; bases not matched to a gene: 14. The CDR3 sequence is 17 residues long. The CDR3 sequence is CASSRSGQAKSTYEQYF. CDR3 in DNA: TGTGCCAGCAGTAGATCGGGACAGGCGAAATCTACCTACGAGCAGTACTTC.

The CDR3: CSAIRLGTNTEAFF. The DNA for the CDR3 is TGCAGTGCTATAAGACTGGGGACTAACACTGAAGCTTTCTTT. The gene calls are TRBV20-1 and TRBJ1-1, with a weak D call TRBD1 (5 bases). This CDR3 has 14 residues. The V end lost 4 bases, the J end lost 2 bases, and 14 bases lay between the germline ends. The germline gives CDR1 DFQATT, CDR2 SNEGSKA (reference sequence).

V gene TRBV20-1 combines with J gene TRBJ1-1, with a tentative D call TRBD1 (6 bases). Trimming shortened V by 1 base and J by 3 bases, and 9 bases separated the two germline ends. Germline V lookup: CDR1 DFQATT, CDR2 SNEGSKA (reference sequence). CDR3 length: 13 residues. The DNA of the CDR3 is TGCAGTGCTAGAGGAGGGGGGGACACTGAAGCTTTCTTT. This sequence encodes CSARGGGDTEAFF.

This clonotype showed up many times. The V call is TRBV3-1, the J call TRBJ2-7; D tentatively reads TRBD1 or TRBD2 (5 bases each). The V gene lost 4 bases and the J gene lost 2 bases, with 15 bases spanning the gap. The CDR3 sequence is 15 residues long. CDR1 and CDR2 (germline): LGHDT, YNNKEL (reference sequence). The CDR3 spells CASSLGGWGTYEQYF. DNA of the CDR3: TGTGCCAGCAGCCTTGGTGGGTGGGGGACCTACGAGCAGTACTTC.

The gene calls are TRBV19 and TRBJ1-1; D gene uncertain. Germline V gene lookup returns CDR1 LNHDA and CDR2 SQIVND (reference sequence). There are 12 residues in the CDR3. V was pared by 1 base and J by 5 bases, with 5 bases between. Here the CDR3 DNA reads TGTGCCAGTAGTATAGGTCGGACTGAAGCTTTCTTT. Translation: CASSIGRTEAFF.

This clonotype showed up many times. As DNA, the CDR3 is TGCAGTGCTAGAGCAGGATCGACAGCAAATGTGGGTGAAGCTTTCTTT. Translated, it gives CSARAGSTANVGEAFF. The rearrangement uses TRBV20-1 and TRBJ1-1, with a weak D call TRBD1 (5 bases). The CDR3 contains 16 residues. Germline-derived CDR1 and CDR2 are DFQATT and SNEGSKA (reference sequence). V lost 1 base, J lost 7 bases, and 22 bases lay in between.

For this clonotype: The junction and the germline gene differ at one end; a read error may be behind it. The DNA of the CDR3 is TGTGCCATCAGTGAGACAGGGGGCTCCTGCGAGCAGTACTTC. The encoded protein is CAISETGGSCEQYF. The chain carries TRBV10-3 and TRBJ2-7; 9 bases align to TRBD1. Per germline, CDR1 ENHRY and CDR2 SYGVKD. The CDR3 extends over 14 amino acids.

This chain's CDR3 is CASSYSKGDQPQHF. The DNA for the CDR3 is TGTGCCAGCAGTTACTCGAAGGGGGATCAGCCCCAGCATTTT. The rearrangement joins TRBV6-1 to TRBJ1-5; weak D call: TRBD1 (6 bases). The CDR3 loop spans 14 amino acids. V was cut by 5 bases and J by 5 bases, with 13 bases left in between. Germline assignment: CDR1 MNHNS and CDR2 SASEGT.

The V gene is TRBV27, the J gene TRBJ2-5, with a tentative D call TRBD1 (6 bases). Germline V CDR1 and CDR2: MNHEY, SMNVEV (reference sequence). The CDR3 runs to 15 residues. Trimming shortened V by 5 bases and J by 5 bases, and 18 bases separated the two germline ends. Here the CDR3 DNA reads TGTGCCAGCAGTGTTAACCAGGCTCAGGGGGAGACCCAGTACTTC. Translating gives CASSVNQAQGETQYF.

The V and J genes are TRBV9 and TRBJ2-7, with D unresolved. The DNA end lines up better with TRBJ2-5; the J call may be wrong. CDR1 and CDR2 from the germline V gene are SGDLS and YYNGEE. The CDR3 length is 13 residues. Here the CDR3 DNA reads TGTGCCAGCAGCGAACCCAGTTCGGAGACCCAGTACTTC. Residues: CASSEPSSETQYF.

This clonotype was seen a few times. The J gene is TRBJ2-7, the V gene TRBV10-3; 10 bases agree with TRBD1. Unmatched junction bases numbered 9, after V lost 5 bases and J lost 5 bases. The CDR3 sequence is 15 residues long. Germline V CDR1 and CDR2: ENHRY, SYGVKD. The CDR3 DNA sequence: TGTGCCATCAGTTTCTCGACAGGGGGCATGAACGAGCAGTACTTC. It is translated as CAISFSTGGMNEQYF.

The chain links TRBV7-9 to TRBJ1-2; D not resolved. Germline values: CDR1 SEHNR, CDR2 FQNEAQ (reference sequence). This CDR3 comprises 12 residues. V lost 6 bases to trimming and J lost 5 bases, with 10 bases between them. In DNA, the CDR3 is TGTGCCAGCAGTGGGGTGGGGTATGGCTACACCTTC. It translates to CASSGVGYGYTF. Full variable domain (missing parts from reference TRBV7-9 and TRBJ1-2): DTGVSQNPRHKITKRGQNVTFRCDPISEHNRLYWYRQTLGQGPEFLTYFQNEAQLEKSRLLSDRFSAERPKGSFSTLEIQRTEQGDSAMYLCASSGVGYGYTFGSGTRLTVV.

This clonotype occurred many times. The CDR3 is CASSRTSGSQDNEQFF. CDR3 sequence (DNA): TGTGCCAGCAGCCGGACTAGCGGGAGCCAGGACAATGAGCAGTTCTTC. The genes are TRBV11-2 and TRBJ2-1; 13 bases are shared with TRBD2. CDR3 length equals 16 residues. Germline CDR1 is SGHAT and CDR2 is FQNNGV. V dropped 5 bases and J dropped 5; count of bases not matched to a gene: 6.

CDR3 amino acids: CASSLLGVDYEQYF. DNA of the CDR3: TGCGCCAGCAGCTTACTAGGGGTAGACTACGAGCAGTACTTC. This chain connects TRBV5-1 to TRBJ2-7; tentatively, D is TRBD1 or TRBD2 (5 bases each). Germline lookup yields CDR1 SGHRS and CDR2 YFSETQ. Deletions cut 2 bases from V and 3 bases from J, with 12 bases between. The CDR3 consists of 14 residues.

This clonotype has a count of ten or more. The rearrangement uses TRBV12-3 or TRBV12-4 and TRBJ2-7, with 8 bases matching TRBD1. Unmatched junction bases numbered 5, after V lost 3 bases and J lost 4 bases. The CDR3 totals 14 residues. Here the CDR3 reads CASSFQGAGYEQYF. Written as DNA, the CDR3 is TGTGCCAGCAGTTTCCAGGGGGCAGGTTACGAGCAGTACTTC.

V usage is TRBV5-4 and J usage is TRBJ2-7; 7 nucleotides match TRBD1. Germline-derived CDR1 and CDR2 are SGHNT and YYREEE (reference sequence). This CDR3 region has 14 residues. V lost 2 bases, J lost 5 bases, and 7 bases stayed unmatched. This chain's CDR3 is CASSFRGQSHEQYF. CDR3 nucleotide sequence: TGTGCCAGCAGCTTTAGGGGACAGTCCCACGAGCAGTACTTC. Combining the CDR3 with reference TRBV5-4 and TRBJ2-7 gives the whole variable domain ETGVTQSPTHLIKTRGQQVTLRCSSQSGHNTVSWYQQALGQGPQFIFQYYREEENGRGNFPPRFSGLQFPNYSSELNVNALELDDSALYLCASSFRGQSHEQYFGPGTRLTVT.

The chain couples TRBV7-9 to TRBJ2-7, with D uncertain. Germline lookup yields CDR1 SEHNR and CDR2 FQNEAQ (reference sequence). Trimming removed 8 bases from V and 3 bases from J, with 14 bases in between. The CDR3 runs to 13 residues. The CDR3 protein is CASGVTNRYEQYF. DNA of the CDR3: TGTGCCAGCGGGGTCACTAATCGCTACGAGCAGTACTTC.

This chain uses TRBV24-1 with TRBJ1-2, with a possible D match to TRBD1 (6 bases). The CDR3 is 13 amino acids. With 7 bases removed from V and 0 bases from J, the gap between germline ends came to 8 bases. The germline V gene has CDR1 KGHDR and CDR2 SFDVKD. CDR3: CATREGANYGYTF. CDR3 nucleotides: TGTGCCACCAGAGAGGGGGCTAACTATGGCTACACCTTC.

This clonotype was counted ten times or more. The chain is built from TRBV5-6 and TRBJ2-2; tentative D call: TRBD1 (6 bases). Germline lookup yields CDR1 SGHDT and CDR2 YYEEEE. The CDR3 loop spans 17 amino acids. The ends were cut back, 0 bases at V and 3 bases at J, with 15 bases in the middle. The CDR3 reads CASSLDQDSLYTGELFF. The CDR3 DNA sequence: TGTGCCAGCAGCTTGGACCAGGACAGCTTATACACCGGGGAGCTGTTTTTT.

The chain employs TRBV6-4 and TRBJ1-1; D not resolved. V was clipped by 5 bases and J by 1 base, with 11 bases between them. The CDR3 has 14 amino acids. Germline V gene data show CDR1 as MRHNA and CDR2 as SNTAGT. The CDR3 loop is CASSYALGNTEAFF. CDR3 nucleotides: TGTGCCAGCAGTTACGCTCTCGGGAACACTGAAGCTTTCTTT.